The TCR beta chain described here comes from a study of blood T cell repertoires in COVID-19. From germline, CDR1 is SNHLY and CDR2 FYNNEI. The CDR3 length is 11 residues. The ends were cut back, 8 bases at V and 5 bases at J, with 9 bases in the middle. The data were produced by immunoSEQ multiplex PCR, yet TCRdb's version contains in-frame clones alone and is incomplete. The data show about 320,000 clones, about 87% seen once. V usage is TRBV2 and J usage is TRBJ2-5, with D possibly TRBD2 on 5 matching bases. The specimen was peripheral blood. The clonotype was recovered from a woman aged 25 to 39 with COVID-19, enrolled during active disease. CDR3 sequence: CASFSAETQYF. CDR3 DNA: TGTGCCAGCTTTAGCGCGGAGACCCAGTACTTC.